This is a list of T cell receptor beta chains from one sample in a study of identical twins. TCRdb called the 5' RACE reads again in MiXCR, with one record for every CDR3 protein. The sample has approximately 530,000 distinct CDR3 sequences, under 25% seen once. This sample also appeared in a second study, on yellow fever vaccine responses in identical twins.

Sequenced input: CD4+ T cells sorted from blood. These receptors were collected from a woman aged 18-29 years in good health. CDR3s leave out the opening cysteine and the closing phenylalanine or tryptophan.

length: 11; V: TRBV11-2; CDR3: ASRRGSRIEQF
length: 12; V: TRBV7-9; CDR3: ASSFHRSTGELF
length: 12; V: TRBV20-1; CDR3: SAQGAPTQETQY
length: 12; V: TRBV20-1; CDR3: SAYLASGPNEQF
length: 11; V: TRBV7-6; CDR3: ASSLDSAGELF
length: 13; V: TRBV20-1; CDR3: SAGGGRGSKDGYT
length: 11; V: TRBV2; CDR3: ASLRPGESEQF
length: 13; V: TRBV5-5; CDR3: ASSLGIGEYNEQF
length: 15; V: TRBV4-1; CDR3: ASARRAGTGVQETQY
length: 11; V: TRBV11-2; CDR3: ASSLAEPYGQY
length: 13; V: TRBV7-3; CDR3: ASSLNPTGNYGYT
length: 13; V: TRBV12-3/TRBV12-4; CDR3: ASSIRDSPPDTQY
length: 11; V: TRBV4-2; CDR3: ASSPPGSYEQY
length: 13; V: TRBV5-1; CDR3: ASSLPGTGTDTQY
length: 12; V: TRBV12-3/TRBV12-4; CDR3: ASSAKTGIWELF
length: 11; V: TRBV20-1; CDR3: SARDMITEKLF
length: 14; V: TRBV20-1; CDR3: SARDLQGGLGTEAF
length: 13; V: TRBV6-5; CDR3: ASSYRVGISYEQY
length: 13; V: TRBV7-9; CDR3: ASSSRDRGNSPLH
length: 13; V: TRBV6-5; CDR3: ASSYAPGGSYEQY
length: 12; V: TRBV7-8; CDR3: ASSLVDHNQPQH
length: 15; V: TRBV7-6; CDR3: ASSSLGQGALDGELF
length: 12; V: TRBV20-1; CDR3: SARSSPNTGELF
length: 13; V: TRBV7-8; CDR3: ASSRRTSGTGELF
length: 11; V: TRBV12-3/TRBV12-4; CDR3: ASSARGGGGYT
length: 13; V: TRBV28; CDR3: ASSSLLAGGNEQF
length: 13; V: TRBV5-1; CDR3: ASSSLASSYNEQF
length: 16; V: TRBV20-1; CDR3: SAIAGTSGLVSYNEQF
length: 13; V: TRBV11-2; CDR3: ASSEISGVQETQY
length: 14; V: TRBV24-1; CDR3: ATSDTPGRNTGELF
length: 11; V: TRBV29-1; CDR3: SGGSGEGLTQY
length: 12; V: TRBV7-2; CDR3: ASSSAPLGDTQY
length: 13; V: TRBV6-2/TRBV6-3; CDR3: ASSARQGNNSPLH
length: 20; V: TRBV20-1; CDR3: SARDIPQGGPSWAVAYNEQF
length: 14; V: TRBV5-1; CDR3: ASSSTLAGGAYEQY
length: 13; V: TRBV7-2; CDR3: ASSLVQSPSYEQY
length: 16; V: TRBV6-2/TRBV6-3; CDR3: ASSYPRTMASGRLEQY
length: 17; V: TRBV28; CDR3: ASSGNPGLAGELSYEQY
length: 12; V: TRBV19; CDR3: ASSIEFGIWEQY
length: 11; V: TRBV3-1; CDR3: ASSRRDGAKQY
length: 13; V: TRBV9; CDR3: ASSVAGNSYNEQF
length: 14; V: TRBV5-1; CDR3: ASSLSGGRNTGELF
length: 11; V: TRBV29-1; CDR3: SAGGQGTDTQY
length: 13; V: TRBV20-1; CDR3: SAQGLAGVYNEQF
length: 11; V: TRBV25-1; CDR3: ASSDNSNQPQH
length: 12; V: TRBV3-1; CDR3: ASSQVRGGGGYT
length: 12; V: TRBV15; CDR3: ATSRDFSNSPLH
length: 10; V: TRBV20-1; CDR3: SAWEGPGEQY
length: 13; V: TRBV9; CDR3: ASSALDRGRSPLH
length: 13; V: TRBV11-3; CDR3: ASSLSGTGVGTQY
length: 13; V: TRBV10-3; CDR3: AISKDRGSYNEQF
length: 12; V: TRBV27; CDR3: ASSLGGAHNEQF